This note documents a single T cell receptor (beta chain) sequence. These data originate in a study of T cell changes during pregnancy in multiple sclerosis. This CDR3 region has 17 residues. Germline V gives CDR1 LNHNV, CDR2 YYDKDF (reference sequence). The junction had 12 bases not matched to a gene; V was cut back by 1 base and J by 3 bases. The data were produced by immunoSEQ multiplex PCR, yet TCRdb's version contains in-frame clones alone and is incomplete. The data contain 30,000 to 40,000 clones, around 93% of them singletons. The receptor comes from a female donor in good health, enrolled as a control in a pregnancy study. The chain joins TRBV15 to TRBJ2-7, with 7 bases fitting TRBD2. Sequencing was performed on CD4+ T cells from peripheral blood mononuclear cells, taken in the third trimester of pregnancy. The CDR3 coding sequence is TGTGCCACCAGCAGAGTACGGGGAGGGAGGACCGGCTACGAGCAGTACTTC. It translates to CATSRVRGGRTGYEQYF.